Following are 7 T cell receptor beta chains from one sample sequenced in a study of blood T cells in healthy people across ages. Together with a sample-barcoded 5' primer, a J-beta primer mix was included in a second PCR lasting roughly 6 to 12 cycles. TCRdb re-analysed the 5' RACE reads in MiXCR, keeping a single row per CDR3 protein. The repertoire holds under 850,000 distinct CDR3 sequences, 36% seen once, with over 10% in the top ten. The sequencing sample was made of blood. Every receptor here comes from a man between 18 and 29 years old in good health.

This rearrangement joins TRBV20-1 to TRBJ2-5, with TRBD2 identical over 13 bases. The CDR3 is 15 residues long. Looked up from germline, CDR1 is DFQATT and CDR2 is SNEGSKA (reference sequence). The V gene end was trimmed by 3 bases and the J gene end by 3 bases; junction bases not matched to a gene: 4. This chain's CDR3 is CSASPGLAGEETQYF. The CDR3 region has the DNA TGCAGTGCTAGTCCCGGACTAGCGGGGGAAGAGACCCAGTACTTC.

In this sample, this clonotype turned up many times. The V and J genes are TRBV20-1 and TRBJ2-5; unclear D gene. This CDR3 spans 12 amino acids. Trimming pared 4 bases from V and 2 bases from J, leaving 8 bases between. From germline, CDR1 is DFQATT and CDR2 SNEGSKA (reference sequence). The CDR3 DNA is TGCAGTGCTAATGTTGCTCAAGAGACCCAGTACTTC. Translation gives CSANVAQETQYF.

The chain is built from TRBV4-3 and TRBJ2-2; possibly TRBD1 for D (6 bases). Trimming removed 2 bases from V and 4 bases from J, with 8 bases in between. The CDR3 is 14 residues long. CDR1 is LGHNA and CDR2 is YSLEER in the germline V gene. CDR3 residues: CASSQQDSTGELFF. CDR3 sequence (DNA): TGCGCCAGCAGCCAACAGGACAGCACCGGGGAGCTGTTTTTT.

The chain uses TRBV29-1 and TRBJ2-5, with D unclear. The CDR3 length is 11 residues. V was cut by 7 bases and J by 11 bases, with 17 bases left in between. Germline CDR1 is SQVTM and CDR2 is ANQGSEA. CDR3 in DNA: TGCAGCGCCCCCGAGAGCAATGAGCAGTACTTC. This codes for CSAPESNEQYF.

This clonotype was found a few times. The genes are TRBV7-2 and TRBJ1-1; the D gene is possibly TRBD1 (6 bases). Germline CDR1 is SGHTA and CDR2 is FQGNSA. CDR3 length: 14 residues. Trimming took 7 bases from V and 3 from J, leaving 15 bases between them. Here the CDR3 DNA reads TGTGCCAGCAAGAAGCCAGGGGTCGACACTGAAGCTTTCTTT. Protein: CASKKPGVDTEAFF.

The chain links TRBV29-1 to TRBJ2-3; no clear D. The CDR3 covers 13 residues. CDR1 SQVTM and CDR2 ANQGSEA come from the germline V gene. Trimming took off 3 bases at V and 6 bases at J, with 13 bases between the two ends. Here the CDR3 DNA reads TGCAGCGTTGACCCTTTGGGATGGGATACGCAGTATTTT. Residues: CSVDPLGWDTQYF.

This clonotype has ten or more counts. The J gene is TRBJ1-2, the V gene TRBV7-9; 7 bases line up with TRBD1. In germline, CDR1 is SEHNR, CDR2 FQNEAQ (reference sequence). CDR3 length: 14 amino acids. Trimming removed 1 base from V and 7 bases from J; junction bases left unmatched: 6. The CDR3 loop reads CASSLVAPGGGYTF. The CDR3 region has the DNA TGTGCCAGCAGCTTAGTGGCACCAGGGGGTGGCTACACCTTC.